A single sample is the source of the 9 T cell receptor beta chains below, sequenced in a study of T cell repertoires in cytomegalovirus infection. TCRdb analysed the reads with MiXCR anew, one entry per CDR3 protein. The table has 200,000 or so distinct CDR3 sequences, roughly 30% seen once; the top ten hold about 31%. Input material: PBMCs. The receptors were sampled from a human donor in good health (CMV status not recorded). Some clones in this sample may be carry-over from other donors' samples.

This clonotype was picked up a small number of times. This rearrangement joins TRBV19 to TRBJ1-2; 8 bases match TRBD1. Germline lookup yields CDR1 LNHDA and CDR2 SQIVND (reference sequence). The CDR3 length is 16 residues. J was trimmed by 8 bases and V by 5 bases; bases with no gene match: 16. The CDR3 bases are TGTGCCAGTAGTCCCCAGGGGGCAGGCACAAAACAAGGCTACACCTTC. It encodes CASSPQGAGTKQGYTF.

This clonotype occurred a few times. The gene calls are TRBV5-6 and TRBJ1-4, with TRBD1 as a possible D gene (5 bases). The germline CDR1 and CDR2 sequences are SGHDT and YYEEEE. The CDR3 runs to 16 residues. V lost 4 bases to trimming and J lost 4 bases, with 17 bases between them. This chain's CDR3 is CASSGPRTGRNEKLFF. CDR3 bases: TGTGCCAGCAGCGGCCCCCGGACGGGACGTAATGAAAAACTGTTTTTT.

This clonotype has only a few counts. The gene calls are TRBV11-2 and TRBJ1-4; 8 bases match TRBD1. V shed 5 bases, J shed 7 bases, and the junction held 9 bases outside the gene matches. CDR3 length: 15 residues. Germline V gene data show CDR1 as SGHAT and CDR2 as FQNNGV. The CDR3 sequence: CASSAIRQGTEKLFF. The CDR3 nucleotides read TGTGCCAGCAGCGCGATCCGACAGGGGACTGAAAAACTGTTTTTT.

V and J are TRBV6-1 and TRBJ2-1, with TRBD1 identical over 7 bases. V was pared by 0 bases and J by 4 bases, with 6 bases of the junction left unmatched. The germline CDR1 and CDR2 sequences are MNHNS and SASEGT. The CDR3 runs 16 residues. The CDR3 spells CASSEASTGRYNEQFF. The CDR3 DNA reads as TGTGCCAGCAGTGAAGCGTCGACAGGGCGGTACAATGAGCAGTTCTTC.

The chain joins TRBV7-6 to TRBJ2-1; D possibly matches TRBD1 or TRBD2 (7 bases each). The length of the CDR3 is 14 residues. Germline V gene lookup returns CDR1 SGHVS and CDR2 FNYEAQ. V gave up 5 bases and J gave up 5 bases, with 13 bases separating them. In nucleotides, the CDR3 is TGTGCCAGCAGCCAGGGGGACTACGACAATGAGCAGTTCTTC. Its translation is CASSQGDYDNEQFF.

The genes are TRBV18 and TRBJ1-2; 7 positions agree with TRBD1. Germline V gene lookup returns CDR1 KGHSH and CDR2 LQKENI. V shed 4 bases and J 6 bases; nucleotides not matched to a gene: 8. The CDR3 sequence is 14 residues long. The DNA for the CDR3 is TGTGCCAGCTCACTTCCCGACAGGGACAATGGCTACACCTTC. Its translation is CASSLPDRDNGYTF.

This clonotype was seen a few times. The chain combines TRBV19 with TRBJ2-2; a weak D match, TRBD1 (6 bases). CDR1 and CDR2 from the germline V gene are LNHDA and SQIVND (reference sequence). Trimming removed 7 bases from V and 4 bases from J, with 13 bases in between. The CDR3 extends over 14 amino acids. CDR3 nucleotides: TGTGCCAGTACGAACAGGGCAACCACCGGGGAGCTGTTTTTT. This sequence encodes CASTNRATTGELFF. The full variable domain, its missing parts supplied by reference TRBV19 and TRBJ2-2, is DGGITQSPKYLFRKEGQNVTLSCEQNLNHDAMYWYRQDPGQGLRLIYYSQIVNDFQKGDIAEGYSVSREKKESFPLTVTSAQKNPTAFYLCASTNRATTGELFFGEGSRLTVL.

This clonotype was seen more than once but under ten times. The gene calls are TRBV27 and TRBJ1-4; D ambiguous. Germline V gene sequence: CDR1 MNHEY, CDR2 SMNVEV (reference sequence). The CDR3 is 13 residues long. Trimming stripped 5 bases from V and 8 bases from J, with 12 bases between. CDR3 region: CASSPTVAEKLFF. The CDR3 bases are TGTGCCAGCAGTCCAACGGTCGCCGAAAAACTGTTTTTT.

At least ten counts were recorded for this clonotype. J is TRBJ1-6 and V is TRBV7-8; D is perhaps TRBD1 (6 bases). Germline CDR1 reads SGHVS; CDR2 reads FQNEAQ. V shed 4 bases and J shed 5 bases, with 12 bases lying between them. The CDR3 sequence is 15 residues long. The DNA of the CDR3 is TGTGCCAGCAGCTCCCCGCCAGGGGATAATTCACCCCTCCACTTT. Protein product: CASSSPPGDNSPLHF.